The 28 T cell receptor beta chains in this list originate from one sample, sequenced in a study of shared clonotypes between healthy human individuals. Produced via immunoSEQ multiplex PCR; TCRdb's table is partial and in-frame only. The sample lists roughly 1,100,000 clones; approximately 76% were seen once. Sequencing used memory CD4+ T cells sorted from blood. Regarding subset: CD45RA-negative fraction. The receptors originated from a man between 18 and 35 years old in good health.

This clone was recorded once. The V and J genes are TRBV18 and TRBJ2-7; D uncertain. The CDR3 is 12 residues long. V dropped 7 bases and J dropped 2 bases, with 9 bases sitting between them. Germline V gene sequence: CDR1 KGHSH, CDR2 LQKENI. CDR3 sequence (DNA): TGTGCCAGCTTTGCGGTCCCCTACGAGCAGTACTTC. Protein: CASFAVPYEQYF.

The rearrangement joins TRBV15 to TRBJ1-6; 9 bases line up with TRBD1. Germline CDR1 is LNHNV and CDR2 is YYDKDF (reference sequence). Trimming took 6 bases from V and 5 from J; bases not matched to a gene: 5. The CDR3 is 15 amino acids. CDR3 nucleotides: TGTGCCACCAGGGACAGGGGTTTCGATAATTCACCCCTCCACTTT. This translates into CATRDRGFDNSPLHF.

The V and J genes are TRBV19 and TRBJ2-7; a weak D match, TRBD1 (5 bases). The germline V and J ends were trimmed by 8 bases and 0 bases, with 20 bases remaining between them. This CDR3 is 16 amino acids long. CDR1 is LNHDA, CDR2 SQIVND, per germline (reference sequence). The CDR3 sequence: CASAADRGWGSYEQYF. The DNA for the CDR3 is TGTGCCAGTGCCGCAGACAGAGGTTGGGGCTCCTACGAGCAGTACTTC.

This clone appeared once. This rearrangement joins TRBV28 to TRBJ2-5, with D possibly being TRBD1 (6 bases). This CDR3 is 13 amino acids long. V was shortened by 5 bases and J by 5 bases, with 12 bases between the two germline ends. The germline V gene encodes CDR1 MDHEN and CDR2 SYDVKM. The CDR3 DNA is TGTGCCAGCAGTCCAGGAGGACAGGAGACCCAGTACTTC. Its protein is CASSPGGQETQYF.

The rearrangement links TRBV29-1 to TRBJ2-3; 8 bases are shared with TRBD2. The CDR3 sequence is 15 residues long. The ends lost 4 bases at V and 6 bases at J; junction bases unmatched: 12. Germline CDR1 and CDR2: SQVTM and ANQGSEA. The CDR3 sequence: CSVAGGLALPDTQYF. CDR3 nucleotide sequence: TGCAGCGTTGCCGGAGGACTAGCATTGCCCGATACGCAGTATTTT.

This clone was observed a single time. This chain links TRBV5-8 with TRBJ2-4; D is perhaps TRBD1 (6 bases). Trimming removed 0 bases at V and 3 bases at J, with 16 bases between. This CDR3 spans 17 amino acids. In germline, CDR1 is SGHTS, CDR2 YDEGEE. CDR3 in amino acids: CASSLATGIPDKNIQYF. CDR3 sequence (DNA): TGTGCCAGCAGCTTGGCAACAGGGATTCCGGACAAAAACATTCAGTACTTC.

This chain links TRBV7-9 with TRBJ1-2, with 9 nucleotides matching TRBD1. With 3 bases clipped from V and 7 bases from J, the junction kept 9 bases outside the gene matches. The CDR3 runs to 15 residues. Germline V gene sequence: CDR1 SEHNR, CDR2 FQNEAQ (reference sequence). DNA of the CDR3: TGTGCCAGCAGCTTGGATTCCGGGACAGGGACTGGCTACACCTTC. Amino acid sequence: CASSLDSGTGTGYTF.

V and J are TRBV10-3 and TRBJ2-2; either TRBD1 or TRBD2 may fit D (5 bases each). CDR1 and CDR2 (germline): ENHRY, SYGVKD. The CDR3 sequence is 11 residues long. V was cut by 10 bases and J by 7 bases, with 10 bases left in between. The DNA for the CDR3 is TGTGCCACCAGGGAGAGCGGGGAGCTGTTTTTT. It is translated as CATRESGELFF.

As concerns this clone: A read error is possible here, since a much larger clone lies one base away. V is TRBV10-3 and J is TRBJ1-1; the match to TRBD1 covers 8 bases. The CDR3 has 13 amino acids. CDR1 is ENHRY, CDR2 SYGVKD, per germline. V lost 10 bases and J lost 4; bases outside the gene matches: 8. The chain's CDR3 is CASRPQGGTEAFF. The DNA of the CDR3 is TGTGCCAGCAGGCCACAGGGGGGCACTGAAGCTTTCTTT.

The genes are TRBV25-1 and TRBJ2-7; 10 bases map to TRBD1. Germline lookup yields CDR1 MGHDK and CDR2 SYGVNS. After removal of 10 bases from V and 2 bases from J, the junction contained 2 bases not matched to a gene. There are 12 residues in the CDR3. The DNA for the CDR3 is TGTGCCACCGGGACAGGGGCCTACGAGCAGTACTTC. It translates to CATGTGAYEQYF.

In its sample, this clone was seen a few times. The J gene is TRBJ1-3, the V gene TRBV2; D ambiguous. This CDR3 spans 12 amino acids. V dropped 8 bases and J dropped 4 bases, with 9 bases sitting between them. In germline, CDR1 is SNHLY, CDR2 FYNNEI. CDR3 region: CASGVSGNTIYF. DNA for the CDR3: TGTGCCAGCGGGGTCTCCGGAAACACCATATATTTT.

This clone occurred a few times. The chain uses TRBV30 and TRBJ1-1; TRBD1 aligns across 8 bases. Germline V gives CDR1 GTSNPN, CDR2 SVGIG (reference sequence). This CDR3 has 15 amino acids. The V gene end was trimmed by 1 base and the J gene end by 0 bases; junction bases not matched to a gene: 4. The CDR3, as DNA: TGTGCCTGGAGTGGGGACAGGCGAATGAACACTGAAGCTTTCTTT. It is translated as CAWSGDRRMNTEAFF. Based on the CDR3 plus reference TRBV30 and TRBJ1-1, the full variable domain is SQTIHQWPATLVQPVGSPLSLECTVEGTSNPNLYWYRQAAGRGLQLLFYSVGIGQISSEVPQNLSASRPQDRQFILSSKKLLLSDSGFYLCAWSGDRRMNTEAFFGQGTRLTVV.

The chain links TRBV9 to TRBJ2-4; 8 bases are a match to TRBD1. The length of the CDR3 is 14 residues. The V and J ends lost 4 bases and 6 bases, in that order; junction bases with no gene match: 6. CDR1 is SGDLS and CDR2 is YYNGEE in the germline V gene. The CDR3 DNA reads TGTGCCAGCAGCCCCGGACAGGGCGGAAACATTCAGTACTTC. It translates to CASSPGQGGNIQYF.

This clone appeared a single time. This chain connects TRBV28 to TRBJ2-7; 9 nucleotides match TRBD1. V gave up 6 bases and J gave up 7 bases; unmatched junction bases: 10. Germline lookup yields CDR1 MDHEN and CDR2 SYDVKM. This CDR3 is built from 14 residues. CDR3 region: CASRNWDRVGEQYF. In DNA form, the CDR3 reads TGTGCCAGCAGGAATTGGGACAGGGTGGGAGAGCAGTACTTC.

The genes are TRBV5-8 and TRBJ2-3, with 7 bases identical to TRBD1. V was pared by 0 bases and J by 5 bases, with 9 bases of the junction left unmatched. CDR3 size: 16 residues. Germline loops: CDR1 SGHTS, CDR2 YDEGEE. The chain's CDR3 is CASSLGNQGVVDTQYF. CDR3 in DNA: TGTGCCAGCAGCTTGGGAAACCAGGGGGTTGTAGATACGCAGTATTTT.

To note about this clone: The same CDR3 also results from other DNA sequences found in this sample. V gene TRBV7-9 combines with J gene TRBJ2-7, with 11 positions matching TRBD2. CDR3 size: 14 residues. The germline V gene has CDR1 SEHNR and CDR2 FQNEAQ (reference sequence). With 2 bases clipped from V and 4 bases from J, the junction kept 1 base outside the gene matches. The CDR3 is CASSLTSGGYEQYF. DNA for the CDR3: TGTGCCAGCAGCTTAACTAGCGGGGGATACGAGCAGTACTTC.

V and J are TRBV5-5 and TRBJ2-7; tentatively, D is TRBD1 or TRBD2 (5 bases each). The CDR3 has 15 residues. Per the germline V gene, CDR1 is SGHKS and CDR2 is YYEKEE (reference sequence). V was cut by 0 bases and J by 5 bases, with 15 bases left in between. CDR3 nucleotide sequence: TGTGCCAGCAGCTTGGAACCCGGAGGCAGGGACGAGCAGTACTTC. This gives the protein CASSLEPGGRDEQYF.

V and J are TRBV6-5 and TRBJ2-7; TRBD2 matches at 8 bases. The CDR3 sequence is 15 residues long. Germline assignment: CDR1 MNHEY and CDR2 SVGAGI. The V segment lost 3 bases and the J segment 2 bases; nucleotides outside the gene matches: 6. The CDR3, as DNA: TGTGCCAGCAGTTATTCCGGGACTAGGGCCTACGAGCAGTACTTC. Translating gives CASSYSGTRAYEQYF.

This chain joins TRBV5-1 and TRBJ2-2; no clear D. The germline V gene has CDR1 SGHRS and CDR2 YFSETQ. The CDR3 is made up of 16 amino acids. Trimming removed 0 bases from V and 0 bases from J, with 9 bases in between. The CDR3 DNA follows: TGCGCCAGCAGCTTGGCCTCGGCCGCGAACACCGGGGAGCTGTTTTTT. It is translated as CASSLASAANTGELFF.

V is TRBV4-1 and J is TRBJ2-6; 7 nucleotides align to TRBD1. CDR1 MGHRA and CDR2 YSYEKL come from the germline V gene. V lost 0 bases, J lost 4 bases, and 6 bases stayed unmatched. CDR3 length: 17 residues. CDR3 residues: CASSQEPGGAGANVLTF. CDR3 sequence (DNA): TGCGCCAGCAGCCAAGAGCCAGGGGGAGCGGGGGCCAACGTCCTGACTTTC.

V usage is TRBV2 and J usage is TRBJ2-3, with no clear D. With 3 bases removed from V and 0 bases from J, the gap between germline ends came to 7 bases. CDR3 length equals 14 residues. CDR1 is SNHLY, CDR2 FYNNEI, per germline. The CDR3 DNA sequence: TGTGCCAGCAGTGAGCTAGATAGCACAGATACGCAGTATTTT. Amino acids: CASSELDSTDTQYF.

The chain employs TRBV6-6 and TRBJ2-7, with 9 bases identical to TRBD1. Germline assignment: CDR1 MNHNY and CDR2 SVGAGI (reference sequence). The CDR3 covers 15 residues. With V trimmed by 8 bases and J by 2 bases, 10 bases remained unmatched. The CDR3 is CASVGGGQGTYEQYF. In nucleotides, the CDR3 is TGTGCCAGCGTTGGTGGGGGACAGGGAACCTACGAGCAGTACTTC.

This clone was detected once. The chain recombines TRBV5-6 with TRBJ2-7; D is perhaps TRBD2 (5 bases). The CDR3 covers 16 residues. CDR1 is SGHDT and CDR2 is YYEEEE in the germline V gene. Deletions cut 4 bases from V and 7 bases from J, with 24 bases between. The CDR3 DNA is TGTGCCAGCAGCACCCCCTTTCTAAGGACGTCGGGAGAGCAGTACTTC. Residues: CASSTPFLRTSGEQYF.

This rearrangement joins TRBV27 to TRBJ2-7; D call uncertain. V was shortened by 3 bases and J by 0 bases, with 12 bases between the two germline ends. Looked up from germline, CDR1 is MNHEY and CDR2 is SMNVEV (reference sequence). The CDR3 spans 15 residues. The CDR3: CASSFRSPSSYEQYF. The CDR3 bases are TGTGCCAGCAGTTTTCGGAGCCCCAGCTCCTACGAGCAGTACTTC.

The CDR3 region is CASSSQAGTGAYEQYF. Written as DNA, the CDR3 is TGTGCCAGCTCATCTCAGGCCGGGACAGGGGCCTACGAGCAGTACTTC. The chain joins TRBV18 to TRBJ2-7; 10 nucleotides align to TRBD1. The ends lost 5 bases at V and 2 bases at J; junction bases unmatched: 9. The length of the CDR3 is 16 residues. Looked up from germline, CDR1 is KGHSH and CDR2 is LQKENI.

This clone has just one count. This chain links TRBV28 with TRBJ2-3; D gene unclear. This CDR3 has 15 residues. The germline V gene has CDR1 MDHEN and CDR2 SYDVKM. With 6 bases removed from V and 2 bases from J, the gap between germline ends came to 15 bases. The CDR3 DNA sequence: TGTGCCAGCAGCCCCATCGGGCCGTCCACAGATACGCAGTATTTT. Translating gives CASSPIGPSTDTQYF.

CDR3 in amino acids: CASSLAPSGSYYNEQFF. The CDR3 DNA reads TGCGCCAGCAGCTTGGCCCCTAGCGGGTCCTACTACAATGAGCAGTTCTTC. The rearrangement uses TRBV5-1 and TRBJ2-1, with TRBD2 matching over 8 bases. Germline trimming cut 0 bases from V and 3 bases from J; bases unmatched to any gene: 8. In germline, CDR1 is SGHRS, CDR2 YFSETQ. The CDR3 length is 17 residues. Based on the CDR3 plus reference TRBV5-1 and TRBJ2-1, the full variable domain is KAGVTQTPRYLIKTRGQQVTLSCSPISGHRSVSWYQQTPGQGLQFLFEYFSETQRNKGNFPGRFSGRQFSNSRSEMNVSTLELGDSALYLCASSLAPSGSYYNEQFFGPGTRLTVL.

The rearrangement uses TRBV5-1 and TRBJ1-4; TRBD1 matches at 7 bases. CDR3 length equals 15 residues. V trimming: 3 bases; J trimming: 4 bases; junction bases outside the gene matches: 6. Germline CDR1 SGHRS, CDR2 YFSETQ. Here the CDR3 reads CASSSQTGLNEKLFF. The CDR3 DNA is TGCGCCAGCAGCTCCCAGACAGGGCTTAATGAAAAACTGTTTTTT.